The present TCR beta chain was sequenced within a study of blood T cell repertoires in COVID-19 (TCRdb year 2020). Notes on the research overall: Samples covering the acute and convalescent phases of COVID-19 were provided by collaborators in the United States, Italy and Spain. A freely available public database, intended as a resource for researchers studying the immune response to SARS-CoV-2, is where the repertoires were released. HLA class I and class II types, where available, came from metadata supplied by the sample provider rather than from assay-based typing. The samples were drawn from two sources: the first 160 participants of the ongoing ImmuneRACE study, and over 950 subjects contributed by 6 global collaborators. Deeply sampled blood TCRbeta repertoires from subjects exposed to, actively infected with, or recovered from COVID-19 were included in the dataset. The prospective study material was composed of cDNA or gDNA derived from T cells, B-cell-depleted T cells, or PBMCs. A de-identified subject ID, COVID-19 status, age in years and sex were almost always included in the sample metadata. On the study overall, not on this receptor specifically: The amount of clinical and demographic metadata varied by source and participant and was provided uncurated.

Reading the germline V gene gives CDR1 MDHEN and CDR2 SYDVKM. The CDR3 runs 16 residues from the cysteine to the phenylalanine. The sequence is cut down to CDR3 DNA, 48 bases in frame from base 1. V sheds 1 base and J sheds 5 bases, leaving 14 bases between their ends. The immunoSEQ Assay, a bias-controlled multiplex PCR, was used to amplify TCRbeta CDR3 regions from genomic DNA. In the paper's pipeline: The number of nucleated cells in each sample was estimated by amplification of reference gene primers within the assay. To quantify the absolute abundance of each unique TCRbeta CDR3 rearrangement, sequence reads were collapsed and filtered. For each sample, productive Simpson clonality was calculated as the square root of Simpson's diversity index across productive rearrangements. TCRdb limited this immuneACCESS table to in-frame rearrangements with V and J called. A share of clones is missing; checked studies link under half to unresolved V genes, and the rest is unexplained. The DNA gave D and trimming, while V, J and clone size come from that table. In this sample the table shows about 350,000 clones, around nine tenths of which occur a single time. The ten biggest clones cover over 1% of the sample.

Worth noting for this clone: The target of this receptor is not known. No much larger clonotype is one base removed from it; base qualities were not supplied.

Participants in the prospective study were enrolled through a virtual design, were aged roughly 18 to 100 years, and lived in approximately 24 United States geographic areas. In the prospective study, cohorts were assigned on the basis of participant-reported clinical history obtained from a screening survey and a study questionnaire. Exposed participants had been in contact with someone with a PCR-confirmed or clinician-diagnosed COVID-19 case within 2 weeks of study entry. In the prospective study, mobile phlebotomists collected whole blood, serum and a nasopharyngeal or oropharyngeal swab from each participant. Over an approximately 2-month period, participants in the prospective study had the option of providing additional blood draws and questionnaires. Before DNA extraction, blood samples from the prospective study were shipped at room temperature or frozen.

Rearrangement joined TRBV28 to TRBJ1-4, and the D gene may be TRBD1, 6 bases matching. The source of this sequence is a woman in her thirties who had been exposed to COVID-19. Specimen: PBMCs or T cells enriched from blood (not recorded which). The encoded CDR3 is CASSLSDRSGNEKLFF. In nucleotides, the sequence is TGTGCCAGCAGTTTATCAGACAGGTCCGGGAATGAAAAACTGTTTTTT.